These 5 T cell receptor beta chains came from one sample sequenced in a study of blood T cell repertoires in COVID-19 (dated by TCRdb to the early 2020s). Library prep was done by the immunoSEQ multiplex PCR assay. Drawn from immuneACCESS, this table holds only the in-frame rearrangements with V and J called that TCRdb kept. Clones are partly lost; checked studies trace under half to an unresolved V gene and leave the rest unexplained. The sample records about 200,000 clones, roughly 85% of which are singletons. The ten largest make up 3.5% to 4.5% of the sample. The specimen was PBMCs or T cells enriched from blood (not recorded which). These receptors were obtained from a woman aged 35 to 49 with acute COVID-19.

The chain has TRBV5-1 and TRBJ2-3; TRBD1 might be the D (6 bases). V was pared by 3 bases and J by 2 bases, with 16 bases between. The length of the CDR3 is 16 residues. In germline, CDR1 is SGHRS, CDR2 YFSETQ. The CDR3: CASSSKPGQHTDTQYF. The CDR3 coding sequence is TGCGCCAGCAGCTCGAAACCGGGACAACACACAGATACGCAGTATTTT.

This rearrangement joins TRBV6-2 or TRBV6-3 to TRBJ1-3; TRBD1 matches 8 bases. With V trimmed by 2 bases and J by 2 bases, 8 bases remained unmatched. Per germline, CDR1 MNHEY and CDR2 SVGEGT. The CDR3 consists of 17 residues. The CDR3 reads CASSYEQGEVTGNTIYF. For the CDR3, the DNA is TGTGCCAGCAGTTACGAACAGGGGGAAGTTACTGGAAACACCATATATTTT.

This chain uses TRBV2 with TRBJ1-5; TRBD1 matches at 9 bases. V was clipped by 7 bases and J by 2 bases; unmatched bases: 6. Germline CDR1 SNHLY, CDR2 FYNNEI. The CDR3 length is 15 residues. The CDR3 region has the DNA TGTGCCAGCAATCAGGACAGGGGAGGCAATCAGCCCCAGCATTTT. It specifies CASNQDRGGNQPQHF.

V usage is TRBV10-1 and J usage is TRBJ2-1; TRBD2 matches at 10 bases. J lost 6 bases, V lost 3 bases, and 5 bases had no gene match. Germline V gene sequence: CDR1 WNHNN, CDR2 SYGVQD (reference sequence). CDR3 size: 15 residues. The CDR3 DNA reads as TGCGCCAGCAGTGAAACTAGCGGGATTGCCAATGAGCAGTTCTTC. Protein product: CASSETSGIANEQFF.

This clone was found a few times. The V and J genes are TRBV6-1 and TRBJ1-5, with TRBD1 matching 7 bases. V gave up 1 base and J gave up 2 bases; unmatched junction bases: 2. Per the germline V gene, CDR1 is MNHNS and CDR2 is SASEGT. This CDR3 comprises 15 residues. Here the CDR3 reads CASSEVGTGNQPQHF. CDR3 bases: TGTGCCAGCAGTGAAGTAGGGACAGGCAATCAGCCCCAGCATTTT.